This record concerns one T cell receptor (beta chain) sequence. What it recognizes is unknown. Relative to the germline gene, one junction end is altered; a read error may explain this. Produced via immunoSEQ multiplex PCR; TCRdb's table is partial and in-frame only. Of around 77,000 clones detected, just over 85% appear once; the ten largest clones hold about 2.4%. This sample is drawn from a study of T cell responses to AZD1222 COVID-19 vaccine. Points from the study as a whole: Regions 160-218 and 743-854 held dominance among vaccine-associated CD4 TCRs, which spanned spike. Baseline testing showed seropositivity in only six AZD1222 recipients.

This CDR3 region has 18 residues. CDR1 is LGHNA, CDR2 YNFKEQ, per germline. Here the sequenced sample was peripheral blood, taken on day 0 of AZD1222 vaccination. The sequence came from an adult in good health. This chain connects TRBV4-2 to TRBJ2-5, with 9 bases that match TRBD2. The CDR3 sequence: CASSQDLIAGDHHETQYF. For the CDR3, the DNA is TGTGCCAGCAGCCAAGATTTGATAGCGGGAGACCACCACGAGACCCAGTACTTC.